These 24 T cell receptor beta chains were all obtained from the same sample, sequenced in a study of identical twins. TCRdb recomputed calls from the 5' RACE reads with MiXCR, one row per CDR3 protein. The data contain 460,000 or so distinct CDR3 sequences, 13% to 15% of them seen just once; the ten biggest clones take up about 0.53%. These data were also filed under a second study, of yellow fever vaccine responses in identical twins.

Sequenced: CD4+ T cells sorted from blood. The receptor source for this set is a woman aged 18 to 35 in good health.

In its sample, this clonotype was seen a few times. The genes are TRBV5-1 and TRBJ2-5; 12 bases line up with TRBD1. Germline CDR1 and CDR2: SGHRS and YFSETQ. There are 16 residues in the CDR3. V lost 4 bases, J lost 5 bases, and 9 bases stayed unmatched. The CDR3 protein is CASSLGGTGGVETQYF. The DNA for the CDR3 is TGCGCCAGCAGCCTGGGCGGGACAGGGGGCGTTGAGACCCAGTACTTC.

This clonotype was detected a few times. V gene TRBV2 combines with J gene TRBJ2-7, with 10 bases that match TRBD1. This CDR3 has 15 amino acids. CDR1 SNHLY and CDR2 FYNNEI come from the germline V gene. V trimming: 7 bases; J trimming: 5 bases; junction bases outside the gene matches: 11. CDR3 in DNA: TGTGCCAGCATTGGGGACAGGGGAGGTCAAAACGAGCAGTACTTC. This gives the protein CASIGDRGGQNEQYF. The full variable domain, completed using reference TRBV2 and TRBJ2-7, is EPEVTQTPSHQVTQMGQEVILRCVPISNHLYFYWYRQILGQKVEFLVSFYNNEISEKSEIFDDQFSVERPDGSNFTLKIRSTKLEDSAMYFCASIGDRGGQNEQYFGPGTRLTVT.

The V call is TRBV6-6, the J call TRBJ2-5; D is uncertain. Germline CDR1 and CDR2: MNHNY and SVGAGI (reference sequence). V was shortened by 5 bases and J by 4 bases, with 11 bases between the two germline ends. This CDR3 spans 13 amino acids. CDR3: CASSRVSLETQYF. The CDR3 region has the DNA TGTGCCAGCAGTCGAGTGAGTCTAGAGACCCAGTACTTC.

This clonotype was seen more than once but under ten times. The chain couples TRBV7-6 to TRBJ2-3, with a weak D call TRBD2 (5 bases). Germline V gene sequence: CDR1 SGHVS, CDR2 FNYEAQ. This CDR3 spans 18 amino acids. Trimming left V 1 base short and J 1 base short, with 18 bases between. In DNA, the CDR3 is TGTGCCAGCAGCTTAGAAGCGATGGGGAGAGGTGGCACAGATACGCAGTATTTT. Protein: CASSLEAMGRGGTDTQYF. The variable domain in full, with the rest retrieved from reference TRBV7-6 and TRBJ2-3, is GAGVSQSPRYKVTKRGQDVALRCDPISGHVSLYWYRQALGQGPEFLTYFNYEAQQDKSGLPNDRFSAERPEGSISTLTIQRTEQRDSAMYRCASSLEAMGRGGTDTQYFGPGTRLTVL.

The CDR3 bases are TGTGCCAGCAGCTATGGACTAGCGGGGGGTTTCGAGACCCAGTACTTC. Protein product: CASSYGLAGGFETQYF. The chain couples TRBV9 to TRBJ2-5, with 14 bases aligning to TRBD2. Germline V gives CDR1 SGDLS, CDR2 YYNGEE. The J segment lost 5 bases and the V segment lost 4 bases, leaving 7 bases of the junction unmatched. The CDR3 loop spans 16 amino acids. The full variable domain, its missing parts supplied by reference TRBV9 and TRBJ2-5, is DSGVTQTPKHLITATGQRVTLRCSPRSGDLSVYWYQQSLDQGLQFLIQYYNGEERAKGNILERFSAQQFPDLHSELNLSSLELGDSALYFCASSYGLAGGFETQYFGPGTRLLVL.

CDR3 sequence: CASSLVVGYEQYF. The CDR3, as DNA: TGTGCCAGCAGCTTAGTGGTAGGCTACGAGCAGTACTTC. The rearrangement joins TRBV7-2 to TRBJ2-7, with D uncertain. The V gene's germline CDR1 is SGHTA and CDR2 FQGNSA. The CDR3 is 13 amino acids. V was pared by 1 base and J by 3 bases, with 7 bases between.

This clonotype was counted at least ten times. This chain links TRBV20-1 with TRBJ2-7, with 10 bases identical to TRBD2. Losses at the gene ends were 3 bases for V and 3 bases for J; bases not matched to a gene: 5. This CDR3 has 14 amino acids. Germline V gives CDR1 DFQATT, CDR2 SNEGSKA (reference sequence). CDR3 region: CSASPAGGRYEQYF. The CDR3 nucleotides read TGCAGTGCTAGTCCAGCGGGGGGGCGCTACGAGCAGTACTTC.

V is TRBV11-2 and J is TRBJ2-3, with TRBD1 matching over 10 bases. Germline-derived CDR1 and CDR2 are SGHAT and FQNNGV. The CDR3 consists of 15 residues. Trimming removed 7 bases from V and 5 bases from J; junction bases left unmatched: 9. CDR3 sequence (DNA): TGTGCCAGCATCCTAGACAGGGGGCATGTAGATACGCAGTATTTT. This translates into CASILDRGHVDTQYF.

V usage is TRBV20-1 and J usage is TRBJ1-5, with D possibly TRBD1 on 5 matching bases. Trimming took 3 bases from V and 2 from J, leaving 14 bases between them. Germline loops: CDR1 DFQATT, CDR2 SNEGSKA (reference sequence). The CDR3 runs to 15 residues. This chain's CDR3 is CSASRDSLGNQPQHF. The DNA for the CDR3 is TGCAGTGCTAGTAGAGACAGCTTGGGCAATCAGCCCCAGCATTTT.

The V call is TRBV21-1, the J call TRBJ1-3. TRBV21-1 is described as a pseudogene. CDR3 length: 15 residues. The CDR3 DNA is TGTGCCAGCAGCAAATTATGGGTCTCTGGAAACACCATATATTTT. It specifies CASSKLWVSGNTIYF.

J is TRBJ2-7 and V is TRBV11-2; TRBD2 might be the D (9 bases). The germline V gene encodes CDR1 SGHAT and CDR2 FQNNGV. The CDR3 length is 18 residues. The V end lost 5 bases, the J end lost 5 bases, and 28 bases lay between the germline ends. In DNA form, the CDR3 reads TGTGCCAGCAGCCCCCAGGGGGCGGGGGGGACCTTGAGACACGAGCAGTACTTC. It translates to CASSPQGAGGTLRHEQYF.

J is TRBJ1-1 and V is TRBV25-1; 7 bases line up with TRBD1. J lost 4 bases, V lost 3 bases, and 11 bases had no gene match. Germline CDR1 and CDR2: MGHDK and SYGVNS. There are 16 residues in the CDR3. This CDR3 is CASSDNRGFGVTEAFF. The DNA for the CDR3 is TGTGCCAGCAGTGACAACAGGGGTTTTGGGGTCACTGAAGCTTTCTTT. The whole variable domain, filled in from reference TRBV25-1 and TRBJ1-1, reads EADIYQTPRYLVIGTGKKITLECSQTMGHDKMYWYQQDPGMELHLIHYSYGVNSTEKGDLSSESTVSRIRTEHFPLTLESARPSHTSQYLCASSDNRGFGVTEAFFGQGTRLTVV.

The sample holds a few counts of this clonotype. The J gene is TRBJ2-5, the V gene TRBV5-4; a weak D match, TRBD1 (5 bases). The CDR3 is 13 residues long. Looked up from germline, CDR1 is SGHNT and CDR2 is YYREEE (reference sequence). V was clipped by 2 bases and J by 7 bases, with 12 bases between them. The CDR3 sequence: CASSFARVGTQYF. In DNA, the CDR3 is TGTGCCAGCAGCTTCGCCAGGGTGGGGACCCAGTACTTC.

This chain links TRBV24-1 with TRBJ2-1; no firm D call. Germline V gene lookup returns CDR1 KGHDR and CDR2 SFDVKD. The CDR3 has 16 amino acids. Deletions cut 3 bases from V and 3 bases from J, with 14 bases between. In DNA form, the CDR3 reads TGTGCCACCAGTGATCCGGACGGTGAAAGCTACAATGAGCAGTTCTTC. It encodes CATSDPDGESYNEQFF.

The rearrangement links TRBV20-1 to TRBJ2-1; 15 positions match TRBD2. The CDR3 totals 18 residues. The germline V gene encodes CDR1 DFQATT and CDR2 SNEGSKA (reference sequence). V trimming: 4 bases; J trimming: 1 base; junction bases outside the gene matches: 8. CDR3 nucleotides: TGCAGTGCTACTCGGACTAGCGGGAGGGCCGGATCCTACAATGAGCAGTTCTTC. Encoded protein: CSATRTSGRAGSYNEQFF.

The V gene is TRBV5-1, the J gene TRBJ2-2; no definite D call. V shed 4 bases and J shed 1 base, with 11 bases lying between them. Germline V gene sequence: CDR1 SGHRS, CDR2 YFSETQ. This CDR3 has 15 residues. CDR3 nucleotides: TGCGCCAGCAGCGCAGAGAGACAGAACACCGGGGAGCTGTTTTTT. Residues: CASSAERQNTGELFF.

This clonotype was found a few times. The rearrangement links TRBV2 to TRBJ2-7, with a possible D match to TRBD2 (5 bases). The CDR3 spans 15 residues. With 3 bases removed from V and 2 bases from J, the gap between germline ends came to 14 bases. In germline, CDR1 is SNHLY, CDR2 FYNNEI. The chain's CDR3 is CASSDPLEGPYEQYF. DNA for the CDR3: TGTGCCAGCAGTGATCCCCTAGAGGGTCCCTACGAGCAGTACTTC.

The genes are TRBV6-1 and TRBJ2-2; 10 nucleotides align to TRBD2. CDR1 is MNHNS, CDR2 SASEGT, per germline. Trimming removed 6 bases from V and 3 bases from J; junction bases left unmatched: 1. This CDR3 region has 14 residues. The CDR3 region has the DNA TGTGCCAGCAGCGGACTAGCGGACACCGGGGAGCTGTTTTTT. Translation gives CASSGLADTGELFF.

This clonotype was counted between two and nine times. This chain links TRBV10-3 with TRBJ2-1, with TRBD2 matching 10 bases. Germline CDR1 and CDR2: ENHRY and SYGVKD. V dropped 4 bases and J dropped 8; count of bases not matched to a gene: 11. This CDR3 region has 16 residues. The CDR3 DNA reads as TGTGCCATCAGTGCAAGAACTAGCGGGATATCCGATGAGCAGTTCTTC. The encoded protein is CAISARTSGISDEQFF.

This chain links TRBV2 with TRBJ2-7; no clear D gene. Germline loops: CDR1 SNHLY, CDR2 FYNNEI. The CDR3 has 14 amino acids. With 8 bases removed from V and 2 bases from J, the gap between germline ends came to 16 bases. CDR3 coding DNA: TGTGCCAGCCAAAACTTAGACGGAACCTACGAGCAGTACTTC. This codes for CASQNLDGTYEQYF.

This clonotype was observed many times. V is TRBV3-1 and J is TRBJ2-3; TRBD2 agrees at 8 bases. The CDR3 consists of 16 residues. With V trimmed by 4 bases and J by 3 bases, 9 bases remained unmatched. Per the germline V gene, CDR1 is LGHDT and CDR2 is YNNKEL (reference sequence). The CDR3 DNA is TGTGCCAGCAGCCCCAAGGTAGCGGGGATAACAGATACGCAGTATTTT. It codes for CASSPKVAGITDTQYF.

In nucleotides, the CDR3 is TGTGCCAGCAGACGTAACTCCGGGACTCCCCAAGAGACCCAGTACTTC. It specifies CASRRNSGTPQETQYF. This chain uses TRBV12-3 or TRBV12-4 with TRBJ2-5, with D perhaps TRBD2 (6 bases). V lost 6 bases and J lost 1, with 18 bases in between. The CDR3 runs to 16 residues.

This clonotype was counted only a few times. J is TRBJ2-2 and V is TRBV3-1, with D unclear. In germline, CDR1 is LGHDT, CDR2 YNNKEL (reference sequence). This CDR3 comprises 15 residues. Trimming removed 1 base at V and 3 bases at J, with 9 bases between. CDR3 in amino acids: CASSQVSGYTGELFF. The CDR3 DNA reads TGTGCCAGCAGCCAAGTATCAGGATACACCGGGGAGCTGTTTTTT. The full variable domain, in which reference TRBV3-1 and TRBJ2-2 provide the parts outside the CDR3, is DTAVSQTPKYLVTQMGNDKSIKCEQNLGHDTMYWYKQDSKKFLKIMFSYNNKELIINETVPNRFSPKSPDKAHLNLHINSLELGDSAVYFCASSQVSGYTGELFFGEGSRLTVL.

This clonotype has only a few counts. The chain employs TRBV20-1 and TRBJ2-1, with a weak D call TRBD1 (5 bases). Germline CDR1 and CDR2: DFQATT and SNEGSKA (reference sequence). The V end lost 3 bases, the J end lost 0 bases, and 15 bases lay between the germline ends. CDR3 size: 16 residues. Here the CDR3 reads CSASFLGPSSYNEQFF. CDR3 nucleotide sequence: TGCAGTGCTAGCTTTCTGGGGCCTTCCTCCTACAATGAGCAGTTCTTC.